Below, 4 T cell receptor beta chains from the same sample are listed, as sequenced in a study of graft-versus-host responses after intestinal transplantation. These receptors have no identified antigens. Here immunoSEQ multiplex PCR was the method, and the copy in TCRdb shows in-frame clones only, minus some. The profile covers more than 80,000 clones, with approximately 90% appearing a single time and roughly 0.28% taken by the ten largest. The specimen comprised unstimulated CD4+ T cells sorted from spleen or lymph node cells, sampled before transplant. Receptor source: a human donor who was the organ donor for an intestinal transplant.

This rearrangement joins TRBV5-1 to TRBJ2-3, with TRBD1 identical over 9 bases. The junction had 5 bases not matched to a gene; V was cut back by 3 bases and J by 3 bases. Per the germline V gene, CDR1 is SGHRS and CDR2 is YFSETQ. There are 15 residues in the CDR3. The CDR3 protein is CASSSSGTGTDTQYF. DNA for the CDR3: TGCGCCAGCAGCTCCTCCGGGACAGGGACAGATACGCAGTATTTT.

A word on this clone: The sample carries other DNA sequences with the same CDR3. V is TRBV6-1 and J is TRBJ1-5; D may be TRBD1 (6 bases). In germline, CDR1 is MNHNS, CDR2 SASEGT. Between the trimmed V and J ends, which lost 6 bases and 5 bases, there was a span of 17 bases. This CDR3 has 15 residues. The CDR3 protein is CASSQKGGDHQPQHF. The CDR3 bases are TGTGCCAGCAGCCAAAAGGGGGGGGATCATCAGCCCCAGCATTTT.

The chain uses TRBV7-2 and TRBJ2-5; 7 bases map to TRBD1. J lost 5 bases, V lost 4 bases, and 10 bases had no gene match. Germline CDR1 reads SGHTA; CDR2 reads FQGNSA. The CDR3 totals 15 residues. CDR3 sequence: CASSSQGLVGETQYF. The DNA of the CDR3 is TGTGCCAGCAGCTCACAGGGGCTAGTAGGGGAGACCCAGTACTTC.

The V gene is TRBV4-2, the J gene TRBJ2-7; D possibly corresponds to TRBD2 (6 bases). Deletions cut 4 bases from V and 7 bases from J, with 17 bases between. From germline, CDR1 is LGHNA and CDR2 YNFKEQ. The CDR3 covers 14 residues. The CDR3 region has the DNA TGTGCCAGCAGCCCCCCAAGTCAGGAGGGGGAGCAGTACTTC. This sequence encodes CASSPPSQEGEQYF.